The 5 T cell receptor beta chains listed next were all sequenced from one sample in a study of cytomegalovirus exposure and HLA in healthy donors. Some clones are missing from TCRdb's copy, which holds only in-frame ones; the method was immunoSEQ multiplex PCR. This repertoire shows 200,000 or so clones, more than 75% found once; its top ten account for approximately 7%. Sequencing used PBMCs. These TCRs come from a young man in good health and CMV-seropositive.

The chain recombines TRBV9 with TRBJ2-3, with 9 bases lining up with TRBD1. The junction had 14 bases not matched to a gene; V was cut back by 4 bases and J by 5 bases. Germline V gives CDR1 SGDLS, CDR2 YYNGEE. The CDR3 spans 17 residues. As DNA, the CDR3 is TGTGCCAGCAGCTCTACGACAGGGGGGACCGGGGTAGATACGCAGTATTTT. Translated, it gives CASSSTTGGTGVDTQYF. The full variable domain, with the rest looked up from reference TRBV9 and TRBJ2-3, is DSGVTQTPKHLITATGQRVTLRCSPRSGDLSVYWYQQSLDQGLQFLIQYYNGEERAKGNILERFSAQQFPDLHSELNLSSLELGDSALYFCASSSTTGGTGVDTQYFGPGTRLTVL.

The gene calls are TRBV5-6 and TRBJ2-3; the match to TRBD2 covers 9 bases. Looked up from germline, CDR1 is SGHDT and CDR2 is YYEEEE. The J segment lost 1 base and the V segment lost 3 bases, leaving 9 bases of the junction unmatched. This CDR3 is 17 amino acids long. This CDR3 is CASSSSGTSFRTDTQYF. The CDR3 region has the DNA TGTGCCAGCAGCTCCTCCGGGACTAGCTTCCGCACAGATACGCAGTATTTT.

In this sample, this clone turned up once. The same CDR3 is also encoded by other DNA sequences in this sample. The gene calls are TRBV7-2 and TRBJ2-5; weak D call: TRBD2 (6 bases). With 3 bases removed from V and 1 base from J, the gap between germline ends came to 9 bases. The CDR3 length is 14 residues. Germline V gene data show CDR1 as SGHTA and CDR2 as FQGNSA. The CDR3 sequence: CASSLGGGQETQYF. Written as DNA, the CDR3 is TGTGCCAGCAGCTTGGGAGGCGGCCAAGAGACCCAGTACTTC.

The chain employs TRBV30 and TRBJ2-1; D is possibly TRBD1 (6 bases). The V end lost 3 bases, the J end lost 9 bases, and 9 bases lay between the germline ends. There are 11 residues in the CDR3. The germline V gene encodes CDR1 GTSNPN and CDR2 SVGIG (reference sequence). Here the CDR3 DNA reads TGTGCCTGGAGGACAGGTCCTGAGCAGTTCTTC. Amino acids: CAWRTGPEQFF.

This clone was observed a handful of times. The genes are TRBV7-3 and TRBJ2-2; 10 nucleotides match TRBD2. CDR1 and CDR2 from the germline V gene are SGHTA and FQGTGA. The CDR3 runs 15 residues. V lost 6 bases, J lost 1 base, and 2 bases stayed unmatched. Here the CDR3 DNA reads TGTGCCAGCAGGAGCGGGAGGGAGAACACCGGGGAGCTGTTTTTT. Its translation: CASRSGRENTGELFF.